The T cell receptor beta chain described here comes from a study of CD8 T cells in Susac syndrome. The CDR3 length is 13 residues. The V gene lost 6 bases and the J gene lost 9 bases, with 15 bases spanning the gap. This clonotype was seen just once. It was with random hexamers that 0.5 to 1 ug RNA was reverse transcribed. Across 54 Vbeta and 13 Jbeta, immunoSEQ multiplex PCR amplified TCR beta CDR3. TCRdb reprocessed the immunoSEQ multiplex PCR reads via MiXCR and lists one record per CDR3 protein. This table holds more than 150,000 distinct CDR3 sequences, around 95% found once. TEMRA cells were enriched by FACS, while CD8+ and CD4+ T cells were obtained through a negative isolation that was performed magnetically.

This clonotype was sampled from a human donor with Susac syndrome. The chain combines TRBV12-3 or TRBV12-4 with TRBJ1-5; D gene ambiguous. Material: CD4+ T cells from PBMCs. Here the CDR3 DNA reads TGTGCCAGCAGCTGGACCGCTGAGGGGCCCCAGCATTTT. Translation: CASSWTAEGPQHF.